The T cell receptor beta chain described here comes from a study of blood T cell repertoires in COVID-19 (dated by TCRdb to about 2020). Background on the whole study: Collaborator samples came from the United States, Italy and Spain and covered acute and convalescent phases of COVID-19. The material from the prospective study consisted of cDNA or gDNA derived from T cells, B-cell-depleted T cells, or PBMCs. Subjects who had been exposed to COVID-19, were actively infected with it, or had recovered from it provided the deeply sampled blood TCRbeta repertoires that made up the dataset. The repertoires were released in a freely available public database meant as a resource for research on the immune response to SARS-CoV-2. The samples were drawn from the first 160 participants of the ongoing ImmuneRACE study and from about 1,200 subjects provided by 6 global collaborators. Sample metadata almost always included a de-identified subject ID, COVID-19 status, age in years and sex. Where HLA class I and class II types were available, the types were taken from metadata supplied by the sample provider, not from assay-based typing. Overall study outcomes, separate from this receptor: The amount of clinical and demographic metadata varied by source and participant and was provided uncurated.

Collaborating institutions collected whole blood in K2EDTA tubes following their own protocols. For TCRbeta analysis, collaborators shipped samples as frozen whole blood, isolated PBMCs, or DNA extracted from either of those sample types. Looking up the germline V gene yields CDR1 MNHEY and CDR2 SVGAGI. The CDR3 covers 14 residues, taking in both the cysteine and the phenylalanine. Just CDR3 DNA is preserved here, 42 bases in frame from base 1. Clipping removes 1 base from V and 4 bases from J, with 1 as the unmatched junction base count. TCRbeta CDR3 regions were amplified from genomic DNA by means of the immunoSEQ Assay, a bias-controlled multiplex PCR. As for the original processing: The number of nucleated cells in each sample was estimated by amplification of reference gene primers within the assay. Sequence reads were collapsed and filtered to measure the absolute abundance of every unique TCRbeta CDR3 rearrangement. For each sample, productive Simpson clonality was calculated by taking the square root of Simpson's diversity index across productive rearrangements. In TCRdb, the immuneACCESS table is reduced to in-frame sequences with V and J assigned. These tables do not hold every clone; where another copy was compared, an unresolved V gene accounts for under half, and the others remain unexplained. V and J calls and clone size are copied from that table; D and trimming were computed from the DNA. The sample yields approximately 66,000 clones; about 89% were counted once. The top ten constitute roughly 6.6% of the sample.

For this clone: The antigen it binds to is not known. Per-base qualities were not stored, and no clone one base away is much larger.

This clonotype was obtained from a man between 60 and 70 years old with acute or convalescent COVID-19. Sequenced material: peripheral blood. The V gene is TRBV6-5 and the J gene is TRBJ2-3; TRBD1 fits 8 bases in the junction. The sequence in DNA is TGTGCCAGCAGTTACTTGGGACAGGCAGATACGCAGTATTTT. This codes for CASSYLGQADTQYF.